This entry features one T cell receptor (beta chain) sequence. Assay: immunoSEQ multiplex PCR; the TCRdb copy retains only in-frame clones and omits some. The table lists approximately 69,000 clones, roughly 94% of them singletons. The record originates from a study of T cell changes during pregnancy in multiple sclerosis. This sample comprised peripheral blood, obtained in the third trimester of pregnancy. This TCR was recovered from a female donor with multiple sclerosis, enrolled in a pregnancy study.

The CDR3 DNA reads as TGTGCCAGCAGCTTGGAGGGGATACAAGAGACCCAGTACTTC. Amino acids: CASSLEGIQETQYF. V usage is TRBV5-5 and J usage is TRBJ2-5; D possibly corresponds to TRBD1 (5 bases). This CDR3 comprises 14 residues. Germline CDR1 is SGHKS and CDR2 is YYEKEE (reference sequence). V shed 0 bases and J shed 2 bases, with 8 bases lying between them. The full variable domain, with the rest looked up from reference TRBV5-5 and TRBJ2-5, is DAGVTQSPTHLIKTRGQQVTLRCSPISGHKSVSWYQQVLGQGPQFIFQYYEKEERGRGNFPDRFSARQFPNYSSELNVNALLLGDSALYLCASSLEGIQETQYFGPGTRLLVL.